This record looks at one TCR beta chain sequence and its context. Its antigen is as yet unknown. These data come from a study of identical twins. General study results and limits: Invariant MAIT and iNKT cells are populations that could partly confound zero-insertion analyses.

TCRdb redid the calling of the 5' RACE reads with MiXCR, one entry per CDR3 protein. The sample contains 350,000 or so distinct CDR3 sequences, over 9% of which appear only once. CDR3 length equals 15 residues. With V trimmed by 4 bases and J by 0 bases, 4 bases remained unmatched. Germline V lookup: CDR1 MDHEN, CDR2 SYDVKM. These data were also reused for a study on yellow fever vaccine responses in identical twins.

The chain couples TRBV28 to TRBJ2-7, with TRBD1 matching 9 bases. The clonotype was recovered from a woman between 18 and 29 years old in good health. Material: CD8+ T cells sorted from blood. CDR3 in DNA: TGTGCCAGCAGTTCGGACAGGGGAGTCTCCTACGAGCAGTACTTC. This codes for CASSSDRGVSYEQYF. The variable domain in full, completed from reference TRBV28 and TRBJ2-7, reads DVKVTQSSRYLVKRTGEKVFLECVQDMDHENMFWYRQDPGLGLRLIYFSYDVKMKEKGDIPEGYSVSREKKERFSLILESASTNQTSMYLCASSSDRGVSYEQYFGPGTRLTVT.